One sample yielded the 29 T cell receptor beta chains listed below, sequenced in a study of post-analysis software for immune sequencing data. The study's findings and limits: Patients carried five TRBV segments more frequently than controls did, and TRBV5-6, TRBV5-1 and TRBV20-1 were among them.

No antigen has been identified for these receptors. The authors incorporated unique molecular identifiers into the TCR beta cDNA libraries. TCRdb reanalysed the PCR reads using MiXCR and keeps one entry per CDR3 protein. The table includes about 540,000 distinct CDR3 sequences, less than 40% detected once. Sequenced sample: blood. These receptors all come from a girl under 18 with multiple sclerosis.

This clonotype was detected a few times. The CDR3 nucleotides read TGTGCCATCAGTTATAGCGGGGGGGACCAGGGAGATACGCAGTATTTT. Translation gives CAISYSGGDQGDTQYF. The genes are TRBV10-3 and TRBJ2-3; 11 bases agree with TRBD2. Looked up from germline, CDR1 is ENHRY and CDR2 is SYGVKD. With V trimmed by 5 bases and J by 5 bases, 9 bases remained unmatched. The length of the CDR3 is 16 residues.

The rearrangement joins TRBV6-6 to TRBJ2-6; no reliable D call. The V end was cut by 5 bases, the J end by 0 bases, with 8 bases between. The CDR3 runs 15 residues. CDR1 MNHNY and CDR2 SVGAGI come from the germline V gene (reference sequence). The CDR3 sequence is CASSSRNSGANVLTF. The CDR3 bases are TGTGCCAGCAGTAGCAGGAACTCTGGGGCCAACGTCCTGACTTTC.

In its sample, this clonotype was seen many times. J is TRBJ2-7 and V is TRBV4-2; no firm D call. The germline V gene encodes CDR1 LGHNA and CDR2 YNFKEQ. V shed 4 bases and J shed 1 base, with 2 bases lying between them. The CDR3 loop spans 11 amino acids. The CDR3 nucleotides are TGTGCCAGCAGCCGATCCTACGAGCAGTACTTC. This codes for CASSRSYEQYF.

The V call is TRBV20-1, the J call TRBJ2-3; the match to TRBD2 covers 7 bases. The V segment lost 0 bases and the J segment 4 bases; nucleotides outside the gene matches: 7. This CDR3 region has 15 residues. Germline CDR1 is DFQATT and CDR2 is SNEGSKA (reference sequence). CDR3 region: CSAREPGRPPDTQYF. The CDR3 DNA is TGCAGTGCTAGAGAACCCGGGAGGCCCCCAGATACGCAGTATTTT.

This chain joins TRBV7-9 and TRBJ1-2; 8 bases align to TRBD1. The CDR3 has 12 residues. Germline V gene sequence: CDR1 SEHNR, CDR2 FQNEAQ (reference sequence). V lost 4 bases to trimming and J lost 8 bases; unmatched junction nucleotides: 3. In DNA, the CDR3 is TGTGCCAGCAGCTCCAGGGGGCGAGGCTACACCTTC. It translates to CASSSRGRGYTF. Complete variable domain (other parts from reference TRBV7-9 and TRBJ1-2): DTGVSQNPRHKITKRGQNVTFRCDPISEHNRLYWYRQTLGQGPEFLTYFQNEAQLEKSRLLSDRFSAERPKGSFSTLEIQRTEQGDSAMYLCASSSRGRGYTFGSGTRLTVV.

V is TRBV20-1 and J is TRBJ1-1; D not resolved. Trimming cost V 6 bases and J 5 bases, with 7 bases left between them. This CDR3 spans 10 amino acids. Germline lookup yields CDR1 DFQATT and CDR2 SNEGSKA (reference sequence). The CDR3 loop is CSAAGTEAFF. The CDR3 DNA is TGCAGTGCAGCGGGGACTGAAGCTTTCTTT.

This clonotype has just a few counts. The chain is built from TRBV10-2 and TRBJ1-2; 9 bases align to TRBD1. The CDR3 totals 15 residues. Trimming cost V 7 bases and J 4 bases; bases outside gene matches: 10. From germline, CDR1 is WSHSY and CDR2 SAAADI. The CDR3 region is CASTPEGQGTYGYTF. In nucleotides, the CDR3 is TGCGCCAGCACCCCCGAGGGACAGGGTACCTATGGCTACACCTTC.

The genes are TRBV29-1 and TRBJ2-7; a weak D match, TRBD2 (5 bases). Germline V lookup: CDR1 SQVTM, CDR2 ANQGSEA. The CDR3 contains 12 residues. V was pared by 3 bases and J by 7 bases, with 13 bases between. The CDR3 DNA is TGCAGCGTTGAGCTAGCTTACAATGAGCAGTACTTC. This sequence encodes CSVELAYNEQYF.

The CDR3 reads CASSLVGLAGTGDTQYF. Here the CDR3 DNA reads TGTGCCAGCAGCTTAGTGGGACTAGCGGGGACAGGCGATACGCAGTATTTT. The chain combines TRBV7-2 with TRBJ2-3; 13 positions agree with TRBD2. V shed 1 base and J 6 bases; nucleotides not matched to a gene: 7. Per germline, CDR1 SGHTA and CDR2 FQGNSA. This CDR3 is built from 17 residues.

The chain couples TRBV7-9 to TRBJ2-7; 8 bases fit TRBD2. CDR1 is SEHNR, CDR2 FQNEAQ, per germline (reference sequence). V lost 1 base and J lost 2; bases outside the gene matches: 4. The CDR3 has 15 residues. The CDR3 here is CASSLGSGAPYEQYF. DNA of the CDR3: TGTGCCAGCAGCTTAGGTAGCGGGGCCCCCTACGAGCAGTACTTC.

This clonotype was seen only a few times. CDR3 sequence: CASSYRRDNYGYTF. The CDR3 nucleotides are TGTGCCAGCAGTTACCGGAGGGATAACTATGGCTACACCTTC. This sequence joins TRBV12-3 or TRBV12-4 and TRBJ1-2; D not certain. The germline V and J ends were trimmed by 4 bases and 1 base, with 10 bases remaining between them. This CDR3 has 14 amino acids.

This clonotype was observed many times. The chain combines TRBV7-8 with TRBJ2-4; 10 bases are a match to TRBD1. Trimming removed 5 bases from V and 7 bases from J; junction bases left unmatched: 5. Looked up from germline, CDR1 is SGHVS and CDR2 is FQNEAQ. This CDR3 comprises 14 residues. The CDR3 coding sequence is TGTGCCAGCAGCCCGATGGGACAGGGGAACATTCAGTACTTC. Translation: CASSPMGQGNIQYF.

This clonotype was picked up a small number of times. The genes are TRBV6-1 and TRBJ2-1, with D possibly matching TRBD2 (5 bases). This CDR3 is built from 14 residues. The germline V gene has CDR1 MNHNS and CDR2 SASEGT. Trimming left V 5 bases short and J 3 bases short, with 11 bases between. The CDR3 is CASSRDPRYNEQFF. CDR3 in DNA: TGTGCCAGCAGTCGGGATCCTCGCTACAATGAGCAGTTCTTC.

This clonotype was found once. CDR3 coding DNA: TGTGCCATCAGTGAGGCTGGGACAGGGCGGACTGAAGCTTTCTTT. Protein: CAISEAGTGRTEAFF. This sequence joins TRBV10-3 and TRBJ1-1; 9 bases line up with TRBD1. The V gene's germline CDR1 is ENHRY and CDR2 SYGVKD. There are 15 residues in the CDR3. Trimming cost V 2 bases and J 5 bases; bases outside gene matches: 6.

This clonotype was detected only a few times. This chain connects TRBV20-1 to TRBJ1-2; no definite D call. V lost 6 bases and J lost 7, with 15 bases in between. The CDR3 contains 12 residues. Germline loops: CDR1 DFQATT, CDR2 SNEGSKA (reference sequence). The CDR3 loop is CSATKGVGGYTF. Here the CDR3 DNA reads TGCAGTGCCACGAAGGGAGTAGGTGGCTACACCTTC.

V and J are TRBV5-1 and TRBJ2-1; 7 nucleotides match TRBD2. V gave up 0 bases and J gave up 2 bases; unmatched junction bases: 5. The CDR3 extends over 16 amino acids. Germline V gene lookup returns CDR1 SGHRS and CDR2 YFSETQ. CDR3 nucleotides: TGCGCCAGCAGCTTGGCCGTGGGGGGGGCCTACAATGAGCAGTTCTTC. Its protein is CASSLAVGGAYNEQFF.

This clonotype has more than one count but fewer than ten. The chain uses TRBV5-8 and TRBJ1-2; TRBD1 matches 8 bases. Germline V gene data show CDR1 as SGHTS and CDR2 as YDEGEE. J lost 4 bases, V lost 4 bases, and 12 bases had no gene match. CDR3 length: 16 amino acids. The CDR3 nucleotides read TGTGCCAGCAGCCCAAGGAGTGGACAGGGTCTCTATGGCTACACCTTC. It translates to CASSPRSGQGLYGYTF.

The sample holds a few counts of this clonotype. Its ends do not fully match the called genes, so a read error is possible. The rearrangement uses TRBV5-1 and TRBJ2-1, with TRBD2 matching over 15 bases. This CDR3 contains 16 residues. CDR1 SGHRS and CDR2 YFSETQ come from the germline V gene. The CDR3 is CASSGPGLAGGDEQFF. In DNA, the CDR3 is TGTGCCAGCAGCGGGCCGGGACTAGCGGGGGGCGATGAGCAGTTCTTC.

The V call is TRBV9, the J call TRBJ2-5; 7 bases are shared with TRBD2. Per the germline V gene, CDR1 is SGDLS and CDR2 is YYNGEE. After removal of 0 bases from V and 0 bases from J, the junction contained 8 bases not matched to a gene. The CDR3 has 17 amino acids. In nucleotides, the CDR3 is TGTGCCAGCAGCGTAGGGGAAGCGGGATTGTACCAAGAGACCCAGTACTTC. This codes for CASSVGEAGLYQETQYF.

The V call is TRBV7-9, the J call TRBJ1-2, with 7 positions matching TRBD1. CDR1 is SEHNR and CDR2 is FQNEAQ in the germline V gene (reference sequence). Trimming at V came to 5 bases and at J to 8 bases, leaving 8 bases not matched to a gene. The CDR3 is 13 amino acids. CDR3 nucleotides: TGTGCCAGCAGCAAACAGGGGATGGGGGGCTACACCTTC. Protein sequence: CASSKQGMGGYTF. Complete variable domain (other parts from reference TRBV7-9 and TRBJ1-2): DTGVSQNPRHKITKRGQNVTFRCDPISEHNRLYWYRQTLGQGPEFLTYFQNEAQLEKSRLLSDRFSAERPKGSFSTLEIQRTEQGDSAMYLCASSKQGMGGYTFGSGTRLTVV.

The chain carries TRBV11-3 and TRBJ2-1; D is possibly TRBD2 (6 bases). The V end lost 5 bases, the J end lost 10 bases, and 15 bases lay between the germline ends. Germline CDR1 reads SGHNT; CDR2 reads YENEEA. The CDR3 contains 13 residues. The CDR3 DNA is TGTGCCAGCAGCAGCCCGGGAGATAGGGAGCAGTTCTTC. It codes for CASSSPGDREQFF.

The chain joins TRBV5-1 to TRBJ2-5, with 7 bases matching TRBD2. Trimming removed 4 bases from V and 0 bases from J; junction bases left unmatched: 12. The CDR3 sequence is 17 residues long. Germline-derived CDR1 and CDR2 are SGHRS and YFSETQ. Written as DNA, the CDR3 is TGCGCCAGCAGCGCCACGGGAGGATCCTCGTACCAAGAGACCCAGTACTTC. Its translation is CASSATGGSSYQETQYF. Full variable domain (outside the CDR3, taken from reference TRBV5-1 and TRBJ2-5): KAGVTQTPRYLIKTRGQQVTLSCSPISGHRSVSWYQQTPGQGLQFLFEYFSETQRNKGNFPGRFSGRQFSNSRSEMNVSTLELGDSALYLCASSATGGSSYQETQYFGPGTRLLVL.

This clonotype showed up just a few times. The V call is TRBV5-6, the J call TRBJ2-5; 9 bases are shared with TRBD1. The CDR3 spans 16 residues. V shed 1 base and J 4 bases; nucleotides not matched to a gene: 8. Germline V lookup: CDR1 SGHDT, CDR2 YYEEEE. The CDR3, as DNA: TGTGCCAGCAGCTTGAACAGGGGGCTAGCTTCAGAGACCCAGTACTTC. As protein: CASSLNRGLASETQYF. The complete variable domain, with remaining parts taken from reference TRBV5-6 and TRBJ2-5, reads DAGVTQSPTHLIKTRGQQVTLRCSPKSGHDTVSWYQQALGQGPQFIFQYYEEEERQRGNFPDRFSGHQFPNYSSELNVNALLLGDSALYLCASSLNRGLASETQYFGPGTRLLVL.

The J gene is TRBJ1-1, the V gene TRBV20-1; D not certain. Germline CDR1 DFQATT, CDR2 SNEGSKA (reference sequence). CDR3 length: 12 amino acids. V was shortened by 6 bases and J by 5 bases, with 13 bases between the two germline ends. In DNA, the CDR3 is TGCAGTGCGTGGAGCCTGGGGACTGAAGCTTTCTTT. This sequence encodes CSAWSLGTEAFF.

The chain links TRBV12-3 or TRBV12-4 to TRBJ1-2; 8 nucleotides line up with TRBD1. V was clipped by 5 bases and J by 6 bases; unmatched bases: 8. The CDR3 is made up of 14 amino acids. Here the CDR3 reads CASSGRQGADGYTF. The CDR3 nucleotides read TGTGCCAGCAGTGGGCGGCAGGGGGCAGATGGCTACACCTTC.

In its sample, this clonotype was seen a few times. The gene calls are TRBV25-1 and TRBJ2-5, with D perhaps matching TRBD2 (6 bases). CDR3 length: 15 amino acids. V dropped 1 base and J dropped 5 bases, with 14 bases sitting between them. Germline V CDR1 and CDR2: MGHDK, SYGVNS. CDR3 in DNA: TGTGCCAGCAGTGAATGGGGGGATTTAGGGGAGACCCAGTACTTC. This gives the protein CASSEWGDLGETQYF.

The gene calls are TRBV7-2 and TRBJ2-5, with 10 bases fitting TRBD1. After removal of 6 bases from V and 3 bases from J, the junction contained 4 bases not matched to a gene. This CDR3 has 14 amino acids. The germline gives CDR1 SGHTA, CDR2 FQGNSA. In DNA form, the CDR3 reads TGTGCCAGCAGGGGGGACAGGGGCAAAGAGACCCAGTACTTC. Its translation: CASRGDRGKETQYF.

This rearrangement joins TRBV6-5 to TRBJ2-3; no clear D. V lost 6 bases to trimming and J lost 6 bases, with 19 bases between them. Germline V gives CDR1 MNHEY, CDR2 SVGAGI. This CDR3 has 15 amino acids. CDR3 region: CASSTLHPRWDTQYF. The CDR3, as DNA: TGTGCCAGCAGCACTTTACATCCCCGGTGGGATACGCAGTATTTT.

V is TRBV20-1 and J is TRBJ2-2; D gene uncertain. The ends were cut back, 0 bases at V and 9 bases at J, with 11 bases in the middle. The CDR3 is 13 residues long. Germline V CDR1 and CDR2: DFQATT, SNEGSKA (reference sequence). CDR3 sequence (DNA): TGCAGTGCTAGAGATAGTTCGGCTTGGGAGCTGTTTTTT. Protein: CSARDSSAWELFF.